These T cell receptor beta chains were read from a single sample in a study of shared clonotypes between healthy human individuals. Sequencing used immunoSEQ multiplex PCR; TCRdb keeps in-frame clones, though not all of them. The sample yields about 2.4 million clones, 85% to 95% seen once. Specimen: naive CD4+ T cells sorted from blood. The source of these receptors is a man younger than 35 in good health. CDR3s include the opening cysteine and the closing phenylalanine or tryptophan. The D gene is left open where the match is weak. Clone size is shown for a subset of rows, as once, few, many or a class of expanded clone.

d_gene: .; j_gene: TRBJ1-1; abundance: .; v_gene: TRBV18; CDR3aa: CASSPSAGFMNTEAFF; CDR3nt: TGTGCCAGCTCACCTTCGGCCGGGTTTATGAACACTGAAGCTTTCTTT
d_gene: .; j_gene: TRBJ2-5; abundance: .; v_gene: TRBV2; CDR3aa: CASSDVGGQETQYF; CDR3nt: TGTGCCAGCAGTGATGTGGGGGGCCAAGAGACCCAGTACTTC
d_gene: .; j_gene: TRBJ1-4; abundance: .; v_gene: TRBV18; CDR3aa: CATQSGTANEKLFF; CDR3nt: TGTGCCACTCAGTCCGGGACCGCAAATGAAAAACTGTTTTTT
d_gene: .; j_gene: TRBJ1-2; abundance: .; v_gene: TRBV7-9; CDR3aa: CASSTHQGPNYGYTF; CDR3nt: TGTGCCAGCAGCACGCACCAAGGGCCAAACTATGGCTACACCTTC
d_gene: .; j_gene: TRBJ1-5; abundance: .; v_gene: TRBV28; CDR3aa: CASSLVQLYSNQPQHF; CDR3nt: TGTGCCAGCAGTTTAGTGCAGCTGTATAGCAATCAGCCCCAGCATTTT
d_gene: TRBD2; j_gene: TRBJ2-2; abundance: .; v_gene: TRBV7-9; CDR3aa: CASSVLAGGLGGELFF; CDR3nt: TGTGCCAGCAGCGTCCTAGCGGGAGGGCTCGGCGGGGAGCTGTTTTTT
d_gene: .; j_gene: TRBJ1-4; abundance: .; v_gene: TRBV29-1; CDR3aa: CSAREGYEKLFF; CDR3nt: TGCAGCGCCAGGGAGGGGTATGAAAAACTGTTTTTT
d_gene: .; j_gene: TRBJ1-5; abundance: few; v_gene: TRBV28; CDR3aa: CASSFERSQPQHF; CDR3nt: TGTGCCAGCAGTTTCGAAAGAAGTCAGCCCCAGCATTTT
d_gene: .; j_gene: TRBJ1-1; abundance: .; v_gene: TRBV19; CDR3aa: CASSIYSGATEAFF; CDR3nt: TGTGCCAGTAGTATTTATAGCGGGGCTACTGAAGCTTTCTTT
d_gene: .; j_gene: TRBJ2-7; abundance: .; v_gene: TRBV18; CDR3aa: CASSPSGYPTYEQYF; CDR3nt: TGTGCCAGCTCACCATCCGGGTACCCCACCTACGAGCAGTACTTC
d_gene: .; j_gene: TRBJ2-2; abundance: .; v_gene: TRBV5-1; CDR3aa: CASSLGTGGGELFF; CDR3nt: TGCGCCAGCAGCTTGGGTACAGGCGGCGGGGAGCTGTTTTTT
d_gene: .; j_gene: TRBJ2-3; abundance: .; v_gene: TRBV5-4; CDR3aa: CASSSVARVASTDTQYF; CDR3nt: TGTGCCAGCAGCTCCGTCGCAAGAGTGGCTAGCACAGATACGCAGTATTTT
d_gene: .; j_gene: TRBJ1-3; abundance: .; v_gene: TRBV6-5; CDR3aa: CASSYSGASGNTIYF; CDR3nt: TGTGCCAGCAGTTATTCCGGGGCCTCTGGAAACACCATATATTTT
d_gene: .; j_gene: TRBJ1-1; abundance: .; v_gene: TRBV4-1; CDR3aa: CASSPLDGAGPEAFF; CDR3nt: TGCGCCAGCAGCCCATTGGATGGGGCGGGTCCTGAAGCTTTCTTT
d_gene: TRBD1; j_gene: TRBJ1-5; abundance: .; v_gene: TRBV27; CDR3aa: CASSLSKGTGSQPQHF; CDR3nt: TGTGCCAGCAGTTTATCGAAAGGGACAGGGAGTCAGCCCCAGCATTTT
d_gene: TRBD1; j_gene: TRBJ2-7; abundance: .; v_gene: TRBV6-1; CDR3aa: CASRAGQGKNEQYF; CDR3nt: TGTGCCAGCAGGGCGGGACAGGGGAAGAACGAGCAGTACTTC
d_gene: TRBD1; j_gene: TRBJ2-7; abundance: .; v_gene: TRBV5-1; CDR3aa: CASSPTGGSYEQYF; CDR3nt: TGCGCCAGCAGTCCTACAGGGGGTAGCTACGAGCAGTACTTC
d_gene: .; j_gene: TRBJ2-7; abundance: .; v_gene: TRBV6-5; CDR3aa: CASSQLSGSTYEQYF; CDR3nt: TGTGCCAGCAGTCAGCTAAGCGGGTCCACCTACGAGCAGTACTTC
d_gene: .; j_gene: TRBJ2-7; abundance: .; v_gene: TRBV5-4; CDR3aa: CASSLEGLGTYEQYF; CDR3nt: TGTGCCAGCAGCCTAGAGGGGCTAGGGACCTACGAGCAGTACTTC
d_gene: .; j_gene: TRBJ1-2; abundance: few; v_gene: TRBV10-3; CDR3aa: CAISEGSGYTF; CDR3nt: TGTGCCATCAGTGAGGGGAGTGGCTACACCTTC
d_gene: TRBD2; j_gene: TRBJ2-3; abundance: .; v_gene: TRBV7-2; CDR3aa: CASSPGTISSTDTQYF; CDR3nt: TGTGCCAGCAGCCCCGGGACTATCTCTAGCACAGATACGCAGTATTTT
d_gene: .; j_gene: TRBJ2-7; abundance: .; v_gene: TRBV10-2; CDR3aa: CASSEGGRASYEQYF; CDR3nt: TGCGCCAGCAGTGAAGGGGGAAGGGCATCCTACGAGCAGTACTTC
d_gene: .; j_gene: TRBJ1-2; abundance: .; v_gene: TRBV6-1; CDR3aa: CASSAFNYGYTF; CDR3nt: TGTGCCAGCAGTGCCTTTAACTATGGCTACACCTTC
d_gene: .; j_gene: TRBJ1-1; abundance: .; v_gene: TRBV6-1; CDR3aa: CASSVDRNTEAFF; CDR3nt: TGTGCCAGCAGTGTGGACAGGAACACTGAAGCTTTCTTT
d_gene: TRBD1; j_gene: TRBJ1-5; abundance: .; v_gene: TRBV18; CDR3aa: CASSQQGAGSNQPQHF; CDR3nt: TGTGCCAGCTCCCAACAGGGGGCAGGAAGCAATCAGCCCCAGCATTTT
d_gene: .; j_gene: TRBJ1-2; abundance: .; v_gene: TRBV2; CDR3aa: CASSDFRVNYGYTF; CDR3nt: TGTGCCAGCAGTGATTTCAGGGTTAACTATGGCTACACCTTC
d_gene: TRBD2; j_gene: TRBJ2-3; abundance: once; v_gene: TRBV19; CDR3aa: CASSNSGGVTDTQYF; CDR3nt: TGTGCCAGTAGTAACAGCGGGGGGGTCACAGATACGCAGTATTTT
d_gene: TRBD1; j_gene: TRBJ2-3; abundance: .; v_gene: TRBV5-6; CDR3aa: CASSPRTGGSDTQYF; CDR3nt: TGTGCCAGCAGCCCCAGGACAGGGGGCTCAGATACGCAGTATTTT
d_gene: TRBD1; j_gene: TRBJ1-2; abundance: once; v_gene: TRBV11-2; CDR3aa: CASSLMGQGAEGYTF; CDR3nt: TGTGCCAGCAGCTTAATGGGACAGGGGGCGGAGGGCTACACCTTC
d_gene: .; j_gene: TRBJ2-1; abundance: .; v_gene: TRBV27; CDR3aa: CASRQTSQSYNEQFF; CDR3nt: TGTGCCAGCAGGCAGACTAGTCAGTCCTACAATGAGCAGTTCTTC
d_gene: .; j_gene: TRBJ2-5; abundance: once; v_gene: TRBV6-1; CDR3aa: CASSEQGGETQYF; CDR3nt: TGTGCCAGCAGTGAGCAGGGGGGAGAGACCCAGTACTTC
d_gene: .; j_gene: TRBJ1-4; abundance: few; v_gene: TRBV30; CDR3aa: CAWSPHSSEKLFF; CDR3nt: TGTGCCTGGAGTCCCCACAGTAGCGAAAAACTGTTTTTT
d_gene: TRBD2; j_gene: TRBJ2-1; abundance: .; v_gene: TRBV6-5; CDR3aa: CASSYIGLAGVNEQFF; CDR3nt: TGTGCCAGCAGTTACATTGGACTAGCGGGAGTCAATGAGCAGTTCTTC
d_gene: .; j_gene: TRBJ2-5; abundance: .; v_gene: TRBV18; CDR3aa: CASSPPLTSQLKETQYF; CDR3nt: TGTGCCAGCTCACCACCGTTGACCAGCCAGCTTAAAGAGACCCAGTACTTC
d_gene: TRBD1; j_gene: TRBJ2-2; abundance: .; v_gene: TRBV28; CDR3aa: CASSLQGQGFTGELFF; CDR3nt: TGTGCCAGCAGTTTACAGGGACAGGGTTTTACCGGGGAGCTGTTTTTT
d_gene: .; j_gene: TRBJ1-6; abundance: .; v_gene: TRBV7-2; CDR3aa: CASSLEAPGGGYNSPLHF; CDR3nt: TGTGCCAGCAGCTTAGAGGCCCCCGGTGGGGGTTACAATTCACCCCTCCACTTT
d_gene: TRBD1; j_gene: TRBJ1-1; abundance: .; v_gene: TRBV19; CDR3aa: CASSHLQGAGTEAFF; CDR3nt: TGTGCCAGTAGTCACCTTCAGGGGGCCGGTACTGAAGCTTTCTTT
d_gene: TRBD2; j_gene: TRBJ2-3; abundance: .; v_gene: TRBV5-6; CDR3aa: CASSLPGGPDTQYF; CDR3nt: TGTGCCAGCAGCTTACCGGGGGGACCTGATACGCAGTATTTT
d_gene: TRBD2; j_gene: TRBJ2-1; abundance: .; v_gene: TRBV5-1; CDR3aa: CASSPGTSGSSYNEQFF; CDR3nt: TGCGCCAGCAGCCCAGGGACTAGCGGGAGTTCCTACAATGAGCAGTTCTTC
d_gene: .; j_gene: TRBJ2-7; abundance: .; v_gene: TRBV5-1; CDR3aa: CASSSRWGTSIYEQYF; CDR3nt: TGCGCCAGCAGCTCGCGTTGGGGGACAAGTATCTACGAGCAGTACTTC
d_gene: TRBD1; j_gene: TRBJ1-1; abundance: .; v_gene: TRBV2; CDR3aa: CASSLRDRTNEAFF; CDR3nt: TGTGCCAGCAGTTTAAGGGACAGGACGAATGAAGCTTTCTTT
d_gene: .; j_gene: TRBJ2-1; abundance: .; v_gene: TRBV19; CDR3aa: CASSPEPTVPQQFF; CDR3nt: TGTGCCAGTAGTCCGGAACCTACGGTCCCCCAGCAGTTCTTC
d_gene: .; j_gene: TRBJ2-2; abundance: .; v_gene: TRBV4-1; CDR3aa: CASSQGAAYTSTGELFF; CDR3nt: TGCGCCAGCAGCCAAGGAGCGGCTTACACGTCCACCGGGGAGCTGTTTTTT
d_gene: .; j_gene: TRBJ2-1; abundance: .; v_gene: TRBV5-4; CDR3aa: CASSFGGEQFF; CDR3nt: TGTGCCAGCAGCTTTGGAGGCGAGCAGTTCTTC
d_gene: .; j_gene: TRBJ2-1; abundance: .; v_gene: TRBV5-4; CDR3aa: CASSSEASSYNEQFF; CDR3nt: TGTGCCAGCAGCTCGGAGGCGAGCTCCTACAATGAGCAGTTCTTC
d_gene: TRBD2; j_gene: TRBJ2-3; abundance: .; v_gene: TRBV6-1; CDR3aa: CASSEAGLAATDTQYF; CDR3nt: TGTGCCAGCAGTGAAGCGGGACTAGCGGCCACAGATACGCAGTATTTT
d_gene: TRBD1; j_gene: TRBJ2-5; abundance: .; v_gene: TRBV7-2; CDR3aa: CASSLVDRDQETQYF; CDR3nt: TGTGCCAGCAGCTTAGTGGACAGGGACCAAGAGACCCAGTACTTC
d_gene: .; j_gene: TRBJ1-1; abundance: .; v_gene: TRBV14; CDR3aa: CASSQAPMGAAYTEAFF; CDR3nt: TGTGCCAGCAGCCAAGCCCCGATGGGAGCGGCGTACACTGAAGCTTTCTTT
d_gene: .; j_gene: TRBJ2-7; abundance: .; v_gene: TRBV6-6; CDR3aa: CASSYSWDDGYEQYF; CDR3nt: TGTGCCAGCAGTTACTCGTGGGACGATGGATACGAGCAGTACTTC
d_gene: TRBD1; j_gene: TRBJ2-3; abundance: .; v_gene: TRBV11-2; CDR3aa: CASSLRGRYTDTQYF; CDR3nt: TGTGCCAGCAGCTTAAGGGGGCGGTACACAGATACGCAGTATTTT
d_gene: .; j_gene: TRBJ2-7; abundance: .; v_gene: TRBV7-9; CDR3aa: CASGDYEQYF; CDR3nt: TGTGCCAGCGGGGATTACGAGCAGTACTTC
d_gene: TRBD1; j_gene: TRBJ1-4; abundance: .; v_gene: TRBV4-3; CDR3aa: CASSQDLTGTGWSATNEKLFF; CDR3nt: TGCGCCAGCAGCCAAGATCTCACCGGGACAGGGTGGAGTGCAACTAATGAAAAACTGTTTTTT
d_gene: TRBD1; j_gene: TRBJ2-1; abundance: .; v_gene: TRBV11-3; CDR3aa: CASSSGQGGEQFF; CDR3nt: TGTGCCAGCAGCTCGGGACAGGGCGGTGAGCAGTTCTTC
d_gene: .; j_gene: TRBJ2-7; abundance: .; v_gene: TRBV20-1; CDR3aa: CSAKGNEQYF; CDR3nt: TGCAGTGCCAAAGGGAACGAGCAGTACTTC
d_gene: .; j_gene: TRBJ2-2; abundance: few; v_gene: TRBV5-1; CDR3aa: CASSLNWVAAGELFF; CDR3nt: TGCGCCAGCAGCTTGAATTGGGTGGCGGCCGGGGAGCTGTTTTTT